Listed below are T cell receptor beta chains from one sample, sequenced in a study of CD8 T cells in ankylosing spondylitis. TCRdb reprocessed the 5' RACE reads with MiXCR, giving one entry per CDR3 protein. The table records 130,000 or so distinct CDR3 sequences, roughly 10% of them present only once. Material: blood, either unsorted or a sorted T cell fraction (not recorded which). These receptors were obtained from a female donor with ankylosing spondylitis or in good health (not recorded which). Each CDR3 is given with its conserved first and last residue. The D gene is left open where the match is weak. The size entry is marked missing in some rows and otherwise reads once, few, many or a size class.

abundance: few; v_gene: TRBV7-9; j_gene: TRBJ2-3; d_gene: -; CDR3nt: TGTGCCAGCAGCTTAAGCAACAAAAACCTGCCCCCAGATACGCAGTATTTT; CDR3aa: CASSLSNKNLPPDTQYF
abundance: many; v_gene: TRBV15; j_gene: TRBJ2-3; d_gene: -; CDR3nt: TGTGCCACCAGCCCAGGGGGAGCGGGGGCCACAGATACGCAGTATTTT; CDR3aa: CATSPGGAGATDTQYF
abundance: -; v_gene: TRBV28; j_gene: TRBJ1-5; d_gene: -; CDR3nt: TGTGCCAGCACCAAGGGAGGGCCCCAGCATTTT; CDR3aa: CASTKGGPQHF
abundance: few; v_gene: TRBV7-9; j_gene: TRBJ1-1; d_gene: TRBD1; CDR3nt: TGTGCCAGCAGCCAATGGGGACAGGGAAGCACTGAAGCTTTCTTT; CDR3aa: CASSQWGQGSTEAFF
abundance: many; v_gene: TRBV5-1; j_gene: TRBJ1-2; d_gene: TRBD1; CDR3nt: TGCGCCAGCAGCTCAACAGGGGATAACTATGGCTACACCTTC; CDR3aa: CASSSTGDNYGYTF
abundance: -; v_gene: TRBV30; j_gene: TRBJ1-1; d_gene: -; CDR3nt: TGTGCCTGGAGGTCTGCTTACACTGAAGCTTTCTTT; CDR3aa: CAWRSAYTEAFF
abundance: many; v_gene: TRBV7-9; j_gene: TRBJ1-2; d_gene: -; CDR3nt: TGTGCCAGCAGCTTAGCGTCCCCAGGCGCCTATGGCTACACCTTC; CDR3aa: CASSLASPGAYGYTF
abundance: many; v_gene: TRBV14; j_gene: TRBJ2-3; d_gene: -; CDR3nt: TGTGCCAGCAGCCAAGGGTTTGACACAGTCACAGATACGCAGTATTTT; CDR3aa: CASSQGFDTVTDTQYF
abundance: many; v_gene: TRBV11-2; j_gene: TRBJ1-6; d_gene: TRBD1; CDR3nt: TGTGCCAGCAGCTCCCAGAGGACAGGGAGGGACTCCCTCCACTTT; CDR3aa: CASSSQRTGRDSLHF
abundance: many; v_gene: TRBV2; j_gene: TRBJ2-7; d_gene: -; CDR3nt: TGTGCCAGCAGTGACTACGAGCAGTACTTC; CDR3aa: CASSDYEQYF
abundance: many; v_gene: TRBV29-1; j_gene: TRBJ2-7; d_gene: -; CDR3nt: TGCAGCGTTGTTGGGCGCGGGGAGCAGTACTTC; CDR3aa: CSVVGRGEQYF
abundance: few; v_gene: TRBV19; j_gene: TRBJ2-7; d_gene: TRBD2; CDR3nt: TGTGCCAGTCGGTCGGGGGGGCGTCTTGAGCAGTACTTC; CDR3aa: CASRSGGRLEQYF
abundance: many; v_gene: TRBV12-3/TRBV12-4; j_gene: TRBJ2-3; d_gene: -; CDR3nt: TGTGCCAGCAGTCCAATTGGGGGGAACGGAGATACGCAGTATTTT; CDR3aa: CASSPIGGNGDTQYF
abundance: many; v_gene: TRBV12-3/TRBV12-4; j_gene: TRBJ1-4; d_gene: -; CDR3nt: TGTGCCAGCAGTTTAAACAGGAAAGAAAAACTGTTTTTT; CDR3aa: CASSLNRKEKLFF
abundance: many; v_gene: TRBV5-1; j_gene: TRBJ2-7; d_gene: -; CDR3nt: TGCGCCAGCAGCTTGAGAGGGGTTTATGAGATCTACGAGCAGTACTTC; CDR3aa: CASSLRGVYEIYEQYF
abundance: -; v_gene: TRBV2; j_gene: TRBJ2-3; d_gene: TRBD1; CDR3nt: TGTGCCAGCAGCCCGGGACAGGGGGTCCGAGATACGCAGTATTTT; CDR3aa: CASSPGQGVRDTQYF
abundance: few; v_gene: TRBV10-2; j_gene: TRBJ2-7; d_gene: TRBD2; CDR3nt: TGCGCCAGCAGTGCGGGACTAGCGTCTTACGAGCAGTACTTC; CDR3aa: CASSAGLASYEQYF
abundance: many; v_gene: TRBV5-1; j_gene: TRBJ1-1; d_gene: -; CDR3nt: TGCGCCAGCAGCTACGAGGGTTTTAGGATGAACACTGAAGCTTTCTTT; CDR3aa: CASSYEGFRMNTEAFF
abundance: many; v_gene: TRBV12-3/TRBV12-4; j_gene: TRBJ2-3; d_gene: TRBD2; CDR3nt: TGTGCCAGCAGCCCGGGGGGGAATACGCAGTATTTT; CDR3aa: CASSPGGNTQYF
abundance: -; v_gene: TRBV23-1; j_gene: TRBJ2-7; d_gene: TRBD1; CDR3nt: TGCGCCAGCAGTCACCATAATGGCCTCGGGACAGCCGTTGGGGAGCAGTACTTC; CDR3aa: CASSHHNGLGTAVGEQYF
abundance: many; v_gene: TRBV20-1; j_gene: TRBJ2-7; d_gene: TRBD1; CDR3nt: TGCAGTGCTCCTAAGAGGGGGACAGGGACCTACGAGCAGTACTTC; CDR3aa: CSAPKRGTGTYEQYF
abundance: many; v_gene: TRBV20-1; j_gene: TRBJ2-2; d_gene: -; CDR3nt: TGCAGTGCTAGATCGGGAGACCCAGCCACCGGGGAGCTGTTTTTT; CDR3aa: CSARSGDPATGELFF
abundance: many; v_gene: TRBV29-1; j_gene: TRBJ1-2; d_gene: TRBD1; CDR3nt: TGCAGCGTTGAAGGGTTAAGGGACAGGGATGGCTACACCTTC; CDR3aa: CSVEGLRDRDGYTF
abundance: many; v_gene: TRBV20-1; j_gene: TRBJ2-1; d_gene: -; CDR3nt: TGCAGTGCTGTCCTAAACGGCAATGAGCAGTTCTTC; CDR3aa: CSAVLNGNEQFF
abundance: few; v_gene: TRBV29-1; j_gene: TRBJ1-2; d_gene: -; CDR3nt: TGCAGCGCCATGACAAGAAAGGATGGCTACACCTTC; CDR3aa: CSAMTRKDGYTF
abundance: many; v_gene: TRBV7-2; j_gene: TRBJ2-3; d_gene: -; CDR3nt: TGTGCCAGCAGCTTAGCTAGCCGCACAGATACGCAGTATTTT; CDR3aa: CASSLASRTDTQYF
abundance: many; v_gene: TRBV20-1; j_gene: TRBJ2-7; d_gene: -; CDR3nt: TGCAGTGCTTCTGAGGCGACCTACGAGCAGTACTTC; CDR3aa: CSASEATYEQYF
abundance: many; v_gene: TRBV20-1; j_gene: TRBJ2-5; d_gene: -; CDR3nt: TGCAGTGCTACCGACCGGGCACTCCAAGAGACCCAGTACTTC; CDR3aa: CSATDRALQETQYF
abundance: many; v_gene: TRBV20-1; j_gene: TRBJ1-2; d_gene: -; CDR3nt: TGCAGTGCTATCCTACCCGGGGGGAACTATGGCTACACCTTC; CDR3aa: CSAILPGGNYGYTF
abundance: many; v_gene: TRBV28; j_gene: TRBJ1-5; d_gene: -; CDR3nt: TGTGCCAGCACTATGGGGGGCCTTCAGCCCCAGCATTTT; CDR3aa: CASTMGGLQPQHF
abundance: many; v_gene: TRBV5-1; j_gene: TRBJ1-1; d_gene: TRBD1; CDR3nt: TGCGCCAGCAGCAGCGGGTCCGGGACAGGGCAGAGGACTGAAGCTTTCTTT; CDR3aa: CASSSGSGTGQRTEAFF
abundance: -; v_gene: TRBV3-1; j_gene: TRBJ2-7; d_gene: TRBD1; CDR3nt: TGTGCCAGCTGCCGTCTCCCGGGACAGTACTACGAGCAGTACTTC; CDR3aa: CASCRLPGQYYEQYF
abundance: -; v_gene: TRBV29-1; j_gene: TRBJ2-7; d_gene: TRBD1; CDR3nt: TGCACCTGGTCGGGACAGAGCTCCTACGAGCAGTACTTC; CDR3aa: CTWSGQSSYEQYF
abundance: many; v_gene: TRBV12-3/TRBV12-4; j_gene: TRBJ2-7; d_gene: -; CDR3nt: TGTGCCAGCAGTTTAAAAGAGGAATTGGGTCACGAGCAGTACTTC; CDR3aa: CASSLKEELGHEQYF
abundance: many; v_gene: TRBV6-1; j_gene: TRBJ2-1; d_gene: -; CDR3nt: TGTGCCAGCATCCTACAGACTTACCCCTACAATGAGCAGTTCTTC; CDR3aa: CASILQTYPYNEQFF
abundance: many; v_gene: TRBV29-1; j_gene: TRBJ2-1; d_gene: TRBD1; CDR3nt: TGCAGCGTCAGACGCGAGGGGGCACTAAGCTCCTACAATGAGCAGTTCTTC; CDR3aa: CSVRREGALSSYNEQFF
abundance: -; v_gene: TRBV30; j_gene: TRBJ2-1; d_gene: -; CDR3nt: TGTGCCTGGAGGAAGGCGGCATCTTACAATGAGCAGTTCTTC; CDR3aa: CAWRKAASYNEQFF
abundance: many; v_gene: TRBV7-2; j_gene: TRBJ1-3; d_gene: -; CDR3nt: TGTGCCAGCAGCTTATCGTTCGGAAACACCATATATTTT; CDR3aa: CASSLSFGNTIYF
abundance: many; v_gene: TRBV7-2; j_gene: TRBJ2-1; d_gene: -; CDR3nt: TGTGCCAGCAGCATCGCTACGAGCTCCTACAATGAGCAGTTCTTC; CDR3aa: CASSIATSSYNEQFF
abundance: many; v_gene: TRBV5-1; j_gene: TRBJ2-1; d_gene: -; CDR3nt: TGCGCCAGCAGCTTGGAGGGGGGGCGATACAATGAGCAGTTCTTC; CDR3aa: CASSLEGGRYNEQFF